This T cell receptor (beta chain) was found in a study of Tregs in tolerant kidney transplant recipients. Broader study findings: Tolerant patients' donor-specific Tregs expanded beyond overall Tregs, suggesting antigen-driven growth. The most relevant donor-specific Treg TCRbeta repertoire apparently came from expansion with activated donor B cells. Biological reproducibility was not directly addressed, but technical replication error appeared minimal. Changing PCR primers prevented nucleotide comparison between some patients' samples.

The method was immunoSEQ multiplex PCR; TCRdb's version includes in-frame clones alone and lacks a portion of them. The table lists around 61,000 clones, more than 75% of them singletons. J was trimmed by 0 bases and V by 4 bases; bases with no gene match: 8. Germline lookup yields CDR1 SGHRS and CDR2 YFSETQ. This CDR3 has 16 amino acids. In regard to this clone: The antigen is undetermined.

Related graft donors supplied nonmyeloablative bone marrow transplants, and mixed chimerism was transient. This clonotype originated in a human patient who received a combined kidney and bone marrow transplant. A share of the T cells may be of graft donor origin. Specimen: CD4+ T cells from blood (PBMCs), collected 6 months after the transplant. V usage is TRBV5-1 and J usage is TRBJ2-3; 7 bases fit TRBD2. Written as DNA, the CDR3 is TGCGCCAGCAGCCTAGCGAGACTAGCAAGCACAGATACGCAGTATTTT. This encodes CASSLARLASTDTQYF.